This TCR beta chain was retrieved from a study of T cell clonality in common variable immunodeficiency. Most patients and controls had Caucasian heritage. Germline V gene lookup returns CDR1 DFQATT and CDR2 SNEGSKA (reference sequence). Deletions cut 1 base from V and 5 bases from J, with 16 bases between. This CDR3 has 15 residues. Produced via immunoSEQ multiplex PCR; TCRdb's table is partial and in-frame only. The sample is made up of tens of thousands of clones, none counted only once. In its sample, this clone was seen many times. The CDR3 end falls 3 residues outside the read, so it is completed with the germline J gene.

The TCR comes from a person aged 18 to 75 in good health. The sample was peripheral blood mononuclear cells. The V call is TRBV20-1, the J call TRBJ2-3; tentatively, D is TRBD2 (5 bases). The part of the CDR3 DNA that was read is TGCAGTGCTAGAGGGGCTAGCAGTCGGGTAGATACG. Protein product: CSARGASSRVDT. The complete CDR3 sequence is CSARGASSRVDTQYF.